The 30 T cell receptor beta chains in this list originate from one sample, sequenced in a study of T-cell reconstitution after alpha-beta-depleted transplantation in children. Unique molecular identifiers were used in preparing the TCRbeta library. TCRdb called the PCR reads again in MiXCR, with one record for every CDR3 protein. The sample lists approximately 120,000 distinct CDR3 sequences; 9.5% to 10% were seen once. The source was PBMCs, mostly from graft donor cells, collected 180 days after TCRalphabeta/CD19-depleted stem cell transplant. The receptors originated from a girl under three years old who had a stem cell transplant for combined immunodeficiency, so the T cells may come from the graft donor.

This rearrangement joins TRBV20-1 to TRBJ2-1; 10 bases are a match to TRBD2. Germline-derived CDR1 and CDR2 are DFQATT and SNEGSKA (reference sequence). This CDR3 has 15 amino acids. V trimming: 3 bases; J trimming: 8 bases; junction bases outside the gene matches: 10. The CDR3 DNA reads as TGCAGTGCTAGCAGACGGACTAGCGGAAGATATGAGCAGTTCTTC. Its protein is CSASRRTSGRYEQFF.

The table lists this clonotype with a few counts. The genes are TRBV29-1 and TRBJ1-2; TRBD1 aligns across 11 bases. This CDR3 has 15 residues. Germline assignment: CDR1 SQVTM and CDR2 ANQGSEA. J lost 1 base, V lost 6 bases, and 7 bases had no gene match. The CDR3 here is CSVWTGGIINYGYTF. The DNA for the CDR3 is TGCAGCGTGTGGACAGGGGGCATAATTAACTATGGCTACACCTTC.

In its sample, this clonotype was seen many times. This chain joins TRBV6-6 and TRBJ1-1; no definite D call. Germline assignment: CDR1 MNHNY and CDR2 SVGAGI (reference sequence). V gave up 2 bases and J gave up 11 bases, with 15 bases separating them. The CDR3 covers 13 residues. The CDR3 DNA reads TGTGCCAGCAGTTACGACGGATACGCAAGGGCTTTCTTT. Translated: CASSYDGYARAFF.

The CDR3 region has the DNA TGTGCCAGCAGTGAAAGGGCGGGTGAAGCTTTCTTT. It yields the protein CASSERAGEAFF. V is TRBV2 and J is TRBJ1-1, with D unresolved. The CDR3 is made up of 12 amino acids. Per germline, CDR1 SNHLY and CDR2 FYNNEI. V was shortened by 2 bases and J by 7 bases, with 8 bases between the two germline ends. Based on the CDR3 plus reference TRBV2 and TRBJ1-1, the full variable domain is EPEVTQTPSHQVTQMGQEVILRCVPISNHLYFYWYRQILGQKVEFLVSFYNNEISEKSEIFDDQFSVERPDGSNFTLKIRSTKLEDSAMYFCASSERAGEAFFGQGTRLTVV.

This clonotype was detected a few times. CDR3 loop: CSVPSRGSRTNQPQHF. The CDR3 nucleotides read TGCAGTGTTCCATCACGTGGGTCAAGAACTAATCAGCCCCAGCATTTT. This chain connects TRBV20-1 to TRBJ1-5; D remains ambiguous. CDR1 is DFQATT, CDR2 SNEGSKA, per germline (reference sequence). The CDR3 runs to 16 residues. V lost 7 bases, J lost 4 bases, and 23 bases lay in between.

The chain recombines TRBV7-9 with TRBJ1-5, with 9 bases that match TRBD1. Per the germline V gene, CDR1 is SEHNR and CDR2 is FQNEAQ (reference sequence). The CDR3 is 15 residues long. V lost 4 bases, J lost 6 bases, and 7 bases stayed unmatched. The CDR3 DNA is TGTGCCAGCAGCTCCGGGACAGGGAGGACTCAGCCCCAGCATTTT. Translating gives CASSSGTGRTQPQHF.

This clonotype was detected a few times. This chain links TRBV19 with TRBJ2-3, with 7 bases fitting TRBD1. The ends lost 6 bases at V and 1 base at J; junction bases unmatched: 7. The CDR3 has 15 amino acids. The V gene's germline CDR1 is LNHDA and CDR2 SQIVND (reference sequence). CDR3 coding DNA: TGTGCCAGTAGCCTTAGGACAGGACGCACAGATACGCAGTATTTT. It encodes CASSLRTGRTDTQYF.

Remarks on this clonotype: A much larger clone differs from this one at a single base, so this may be a read error. The gene calls are TRBV12-3 or TRBV12-4 and TRBJ2-1, with 8 bases matching TRBD2. The J segment lost 9 bases and the V segment lost 11 bases, leaving 12 bases of the junction unmatched. The CDR3 length is 13 residues. The CDR3 protein is CAGTVRAGGEQFF. The CDR3 coding sequence is TGTGCCGGCACTGTTAGGGCGGGAGGTGAGCAGTTCTTC.

This clonotype was seen only a few times. The chain joins TRBV20-1 to TRBJ2-7, with D perhaps TRBD1 (6 bases). CDR3 length: 12 residues. V lost 1 base, J lost 7 bases, and 11 bases lay in between. The germline gives CDR1 DFQATT, CDR2 SNEGSKA (reference sequence). The chain's CDR3 is CSARATGREQYF. The CDR3 nucleotides are TGCAGTGCTAGAGCTACAGGGAGAGAGCAGTACTTC.

In its sample, this clonotype was seen a few times. The J gene is TRBJ2-5, the V gene TRBV20-1; TRBD2 matches 10 bases. The CDR3 runs 16 residues. Germline V gives CDR1 DFQATT, CDR2 SNEGSKA (reference sequence). Unmatched junction bases numbered 8, after V lost 3 bases and J lost 1 base. Here the CDR3 reads CSASPLAGILQETQYF. The CDR3 DNA is TGCAGTGCTAGCCCACTAGCGGGGATACTCCAAGAGACCCAGTACTTC.

This clonotype was picked up a small number of times. The CDR3 loop reads CASSLSQGRYEQYF. CDR3 nucleotides: TGCGCCAGCAGCTTATCACAGGGAAGATACGAGCAGTACTTC. V gene TRBV5-1 combines with J gene TRBJ2-7, with D possibly being TRBD1 (6 bases). Germline assignment: CDR1 SGHRS and CDR2 YFSETQ. The CDR3 spans 14 residues. Between the trimmed V and J ends, which lost 2 bases and 4 bases, there was a span of 13 bases.

V usage is TRBV24-1 and J usage is TRBJ2-2; tentative D call: TRBD2 (5 bases). Looked up from germline, CDR1 is KGHDR and CDR2 is SFDVKD. This CDR3 is 15 amino acids long. With 10 bases removed from V and 5 bases from J, the gap between germline ends came to 19 bases. The CDR3 DNA reads TGTGCCACAAGTCCCTCGGCTAGCTGGACCGGGGAGCTGTTTTTT. Translation: CATSPSASWTGELFF.

V and J are TRBV12-3 or TRBV12-4 and TRBJ2-7; 10 bases fit TRBD2. Trimming took 4 bases from V and 2 from J; bases not matched to a gene: 8. The CDR3 runs to 16 residues. Written as DNA, the CDR3 is TGTGCCAGCAGTTCTCTCACTAGCGGGATTACCTACGAGCAGTACTTC. It codes for CASSSLTSGITYEQYF.

The V gene is TRBV5-5, the J gene TRBJ1-2, with no clear D. Germline V gives CDR1 SGHKS, CDR2 YYEKEE (reference sequence). This CDR3 is 15 amino acids long. Trimming left V 6 bases short and J 2 bases short, with 17 bases between. CDR3 DNA sequence: TGTGCCAGCACCCCTAATCCGGGAACCAACTATGGCTACACCTTC. As protein: CASTPNPGTNYGYTF.

This clonotype was detected only a few times. The chain links TRBV12-3 or TRBV12-4 to TRBJ1-6; a possible D gene is TRBD1 (6 bases). V was pared by 3 bases and J by 7 bases, with 10 bases between. This CDR3 region has 14 residues. The CDR3 loop is CASSLTGENSPLHF. As DNA, the CDR3 is TGTGCCAGCAGTTTGACAGGTGAAAATTCACCCCTCCACTTT.

Concerning this clonotype itself: It is likely a read error, because the conserved phenylalanine at the end of the CDR3 is missing. J is TRBJ2-7 and V is TRBV7-9; D not certain. The germline V gene encodes CDR1 SEHNR and CDR2 FQNEAQ (reference sequence). This CDR3 comprises 17 residues. With 0 bases removed from V and 0 bases from J, the gap between germline ends came to 15 bases. CDR3 amino acids: CASSLARALHPSYEQYS. Here the CDR3 DNA reads TGTGCCAGCAGCTTAGCGCGCGCCCTCCATCCCTCCTACGAGCAGTACTCC.

This rearrangement joins TRBV5-1 to TRBJ1-1; tentatively, D is TRBD1 (5 bases). The CDR3 runs to 14 residues. Trimming left V 3 bases short and J 5 bases short, with 14 bases between. Germline CDR1 SGHRS, CDR2 YFSETQ. The CDR3 DNA is TGCGCCAGCAGCTCGGGTAGGGGTGATACTGAAGCTTTCTTT. Its translation: CASSSGRGDTEAFF.

This clonotype was counted between two and nine times. This chain joins TRBV6-1 and TRBJ2-7, with TRBD1 matching over 7 bases. Per the germline V gene, CDR1 is MNHNS and CDR2 is SASEGT. V trimming: 7 bases; J trimming: 2 bases; junction bases outside the gene matches: 8. The CDR3 is 14 amino acids. The CDR3: CASTPRQGPYEQYF. The CDR3 region has the DNA TGTGCCAGCACCCCCAGACAGGGACCCTACGAGCAGTACTTC.

The gene calls are TRBV20-1 and TRBJ2-4; 12 nucleotides match TRBD2. The length of the CDR3 is 18 residues. V shed 2 bases and J 6 bases; nucleotides not matched to a gene: 14. CDR1 and CDR2 (germline): DFQATT, SNEGSKA (reference sequence). The CDR3 sequence is CSARPLAGGLGVGNIQYF. In DNA, the CDR3 is TGCAGTGCTAGACCCCTAGCGGGAGGGCTAGGGGTCGGAAACATTCAGTACTTC.

This chain uses TRBV5-1 with TRBJ2-2, with D possibly being TRBD1 (6 bases). There are 13 residues in the CDR3. Trimming shortened V by 2 bases and J by 4 bases, and 6 bases separated the two germline ends. Germline loops: CDR1 SGHRS, CDR2 YFSETQ. In DNA form, the CDR3 reads TGCGCCAGCAGCTTCAGGGGCACCGGGGAGCTGTTTTTT. Translation: CASSFRGTGELFF.

The CDR3 loop reads CASSQDRPYEQYF. Written as DNA, the CDR3 is TGTGCCAGCAGCCAAGACAGGCCCTACGAGCAGTACTTC. This chain uses TRBV3-1 with TRBJ2-7; no clear D. The CDR3 runs to 13 residues. Per germline, CDR1 LGHDT and CDR2 YNNKEL (reference sequence). The V and J ends lost 0 bases and 2 bases respectively, with 5 bases between them.

This clonotype was observed at least ten times. The chain's CDR3 is CASSRLHSPLHF. DNA of the CDR3: TGTGCCAGCAGCCGACTACATTCACCCCTCCACTTT. V is TRBV6-2 or TRBV6-3 and J is TRBJ1-6, with D unresolved. The CDR3 contains 12 residues. V lost 6 bases to trimming and J lost 8 bases, with 8 bases between them. Germline CDR1 MNHEY, CDR2 SVGEGT.

This clonotype has more than one count but fewer than ten. V gene TRBV27 combines with J gene TRBJ2-5; the match to TRBD2 covers 7 bases. V shed 5 bases and J 5 bases; nucleotides not matched to a gene: 11. Germline CDR1 and CDR2: MNHEY and SMNVEV (reference sequence). CDR3 length: 15 amino acids. The CDR3 here is CASSGMAGVRETQYF. As DNA, the CDR3 is TGTGCCAGCAGTGGGATGGCGGGGGTACGGGAGACCCAGTACTTC.

This clonotype was picked up one time. This chain uses TRBV7-2 with TRBJ2-5, with TRBD2 matching 11 bases. The CDR3 runs 16 residues. Looked up from germline, CDR1 is SGHTA and CDR2 is FQGNSA. With 5 bases clipped from V and 5 bases from J, the junction kept 10 bases outside the gene matches. CDR3 region: CASSPRRLAGRETQYF. The CDR3 DNA is TGTGCCAGCAGCCCCCGGCGACTAGCGGGAAGGGAGACCCAGTACTTC.

In this sample, this clonotype turned up a few times. The gene calls are TRBV20-1 and TRBJ2-1; no clear D. The germline V gene has CDR1 DFQATT and CDR2 SNEGSKA (reference sequence). Between the trimmed V and J ends, which lost 6 bases and 12 bases, there was a span of 15 bases. The CDR3 runs to 11 residues. The CDR3 region has the DNA TGCAGTGCAGGGATTGGAATCGGGCAGTTCTTC. Translation: CSAGIGIGQFF.

This clonotype was observed a handful of times. The chain combines TRBV18 with TRBJ2-5; TRBD1 matches 9 bases. Trimming removed 6 bases from V and 2 bases from J; junction bases left unmatched: 13. CDR1 KGHSH and CDR2 LQKENI come from the germline V gene. CDR3 size: 17 residues. The CDR3 DNA sequence: TGTGCCAGCTCCCGGGACAGGGCGTTTTTGCGACAAGAGACCCAGTACTTC. This sequence encodes CASSRDRAFLRQETQYF.

This chain links TRBV4-3 with TRBJ2-5; TRBD2 is a possible D gene (5 bases). The germline CDR1 and CDR2 sequences are LGHNA and YSLEER. V gave up 0 bases and J gave up 5 bases, with 19 bases separating them. CDR3 size: 17 residues. CDR3 loop: CASSQEARKRSRETQYF. In nucleotides, the CDR3 is TGCGCCAGCAGCCAAGAGGCGAGGAAGCGGTCCCGGGAGACCCAGTACTTC.

The chain is built from TRBV10-3 and TRBJ2-2; possible D gene TRBD1, 5 bases. Germline values: CDR1 ENHRY, CDR2 SYGVKD. The ends were cut back, 3 bases at V and 7 bases at J, with 9 bases in the middle. The CDR3 consists of 13 residues. CDR3 DNA: TGTGCCATCAGTGAAATAGGGGACGGGGAGCTGTTTTTT. This codes for CAISEIGDGELFF.

For this clonotype: The DNA is omitted, as the CDR3 cannot be located on it reliably, and the CDR3 follows TCRdb's listing. The chain links TRBV12-3 or TRBV12-4 to TRBJ2-2; TRBD2 was called by the table and not checked on the DNA. The CDR3 totals 16 residues, both ends included. This CDR3 is CASILGTSGYTGELFF.

This rearrangement joins TRBV12-3 or TRBV12-4 to TRBJ1-2; no clear D gene. V lost 6 bases and J 7 bases, leaving 9 bases between the germline ends. The CDR3 sequence is 11 residues long. CDR3 sequence reads: CASRVASGYTF. Here the CDR3 DNA reads TGTGCCAGCAGGGTGGCAAGTGGCTACACCTTC.